The clone carrying this TCR beta chain was recorded a few times. Its antigen is unidentified. This sample is part of a study of T cell repertoires in cytomegalovirus infection. For the study at large: It can be stated that public TCR beta signatures indicated CMV infection as well as a matching HLA type.

The CDR3 consists of 14 residues. The V end lost 4 bases, the J end lost 3 bases, and 11 bases lay between the germline ends. Study-wide points: There were carriers of CMV plus the relevant HLA, and cumulative public TCR beta family frequency identified them. In two of eight donors, the top clonotype was HLA-C-restricted CMV-specific.

TCRdb processed the reads anew with MiXCR; each CDR3 protein has one entry. The sample has about 740,000 distinct CDR3 sequences; about 40% are singletons. The chain joins TRBV12-3 or TRBV12-4 to TRBJ2-3; D is perhaps TRBD1 (6 bases). The sequencing sample was made of PBMCs. The sequence was obtained from a human donor in good health (CMV status not recorded). Some clones in this sample may be carry-over from other donors' samples. CDR3 amino acids: CASSSSRGTDTQYF. CDR3 nucleotides: TGTGCCAGCAGTTCGAGTAGGGGGACAGATACGCAGTATTTT.